This T cell receptor (beta chain) stems from a study of blood T cell repertoires in COVID-19. In the study overall: Sites in the United States, Italy and Spain provided acute and convalescent COVID-19 samples. In each case, the material was cDNA or gDNA derived from T cells, B-cell-depleted T cells, or PBMCs.

The table came from immunoSEQ multiplex PCR; TCRdb's copy has only in-frame clones and leaves some out. The sample consists of 300,000 to 400,000 clones, more than 75% of them appearing once. Donors of Cohort 3 who recovered were those that had two negative PCRs, clearance, or symptom resolution. This sequence was found in a woman aged 18-29 years who had recovered from COVID-19. The specimen was PBMCs or T cells enriched from blood (not recorded which).

The CDR3 sequence: CAIRGDDQPQHF. CDR3 nucleotides: TGTGCCATCAGGGGAGACGATCAGCCCCAGCATTTT. V usage is TRBV10-3 and J usage is TRBJ1-5; no reliable D call. Germline assignment: CDR1 ENHRY and CDR2 SYGVKD. Trimming took off 6 bases at V and 5 bases at J, with 8 bases between the two ends. This CDR3 contains 12 residues.